This T cell receptor (beta chain) was profiled in a study of cytomegalovirus exposure and HLA in healthy donors. At the level of the study: The study placed around 80% of its roughly 400 genotyped donors in the Caucasian-associated ancestry cluster.

Overall study findings and caveats: As a later analysis showed, a missense DCLRE1C variant was linked to trimming of TCR beta V- and J-genes. Cytomegalovirus association was assigned to approximately 160 TCR beta chains.

On this clone: Antigen specificity is unknown.

Regarding donors, all were healthy bone marrow donors. This CDR3 spans 17 amino acids. Germline V lookup: CDR1 SGHAT, CDR2 FQNNGV. With 6 bases clipped from V and 7 bases from J, the junction kept 16 bases outside the gene matches. 60 Vbeta and 13 Jbeta primers were used in PCR. TCRdb keeps only in-frame clones here, not all; method: immunoSEQ multiplex PCR. The table records a few hundred thousand clones, 65% to 80% of them present only once. This chain links TRBV11-2 with TRBJ2-2, with TRBD1 matching over 8 bases. The origin of this receptor is a girl aged 2-10 years in good health and CMV-seronegative. The sequenced sample consisted of PBMCs. CDR3 region: CASRLGQGPRTSGELFF. CDR3 nucleotide sequence: TGTGCCAGCAGACTTGGACAGGGACCCCGAACGAGCGGGGAGCTGTTTTTT.